This T cell receptor (beta chain) came from a study of shared clonotypes between healthy human individuals. TCRdb's copy holds only in-frame clones and misses some; the assay was immunoSEQ multiplex PCR. Of about 1,800,000 clones in the sample, roughly 95% are singletons; the top ten hold 0.9% to 1.5%. Study outcomes and limitations: Represented genetic and exposure-history diversity was restricted by having few donors.

Naive CD8 populations comprised CD45RO-negative cells positively selected for CCR7, excluding terminally differentiated effector memory CD45RA+ cells. The V end was cut by 0 bases, the J end by 1 base, with 8 bases between. Looked up from germline, CDR1 is GTSNPN and CDR2 is SVGIG (reference sequence). This CDR3 is 14 amino acids long. Turning to this clone: Its antigen is unknown.

The V gene is TRBV30, the J gene TRBJ2-3, with D perhaps TRBD1 (5 bases). The sequence derives from a man younger than 30 in good health. The sequenced sample consisted of naive CD8+ T cells sorted from blood. The CDR3 loop is CAWSVGVGTDTQYF. CDR3 bases: TGTGCCTGGAGTGTAGGGGTCGGCACAGATACGCAGTATTTT.